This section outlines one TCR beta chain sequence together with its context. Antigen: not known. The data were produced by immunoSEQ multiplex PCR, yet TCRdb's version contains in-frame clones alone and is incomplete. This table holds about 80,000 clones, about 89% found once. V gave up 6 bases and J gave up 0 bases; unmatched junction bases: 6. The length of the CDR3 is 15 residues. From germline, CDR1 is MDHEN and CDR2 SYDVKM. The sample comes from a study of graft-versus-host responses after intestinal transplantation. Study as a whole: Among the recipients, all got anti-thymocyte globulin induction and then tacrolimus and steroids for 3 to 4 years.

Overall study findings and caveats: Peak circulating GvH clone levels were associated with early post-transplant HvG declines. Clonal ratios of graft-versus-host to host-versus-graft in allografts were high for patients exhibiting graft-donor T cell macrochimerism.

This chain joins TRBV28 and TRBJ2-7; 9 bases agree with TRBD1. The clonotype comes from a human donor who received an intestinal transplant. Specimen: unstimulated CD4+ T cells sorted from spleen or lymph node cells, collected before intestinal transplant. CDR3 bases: TGTGCCAGCAGATCCGGGACAGGGAGCTCCTACGAGCAGTACTTC. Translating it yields CASRSGTGSSYEQYF.